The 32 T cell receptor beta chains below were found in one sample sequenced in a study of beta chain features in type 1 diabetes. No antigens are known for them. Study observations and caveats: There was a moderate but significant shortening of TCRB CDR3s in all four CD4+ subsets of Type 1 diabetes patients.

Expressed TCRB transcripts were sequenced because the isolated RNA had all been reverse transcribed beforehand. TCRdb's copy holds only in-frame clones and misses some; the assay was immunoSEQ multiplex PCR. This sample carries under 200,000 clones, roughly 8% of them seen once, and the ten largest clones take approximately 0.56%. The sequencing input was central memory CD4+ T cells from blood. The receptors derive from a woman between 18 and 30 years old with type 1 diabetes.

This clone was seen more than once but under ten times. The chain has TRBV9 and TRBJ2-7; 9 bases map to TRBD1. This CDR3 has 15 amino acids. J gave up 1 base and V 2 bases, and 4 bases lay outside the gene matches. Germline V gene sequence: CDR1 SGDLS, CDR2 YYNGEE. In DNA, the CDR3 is TGTGCCAGCAGCGTGGGACAGGGTGTGTCCTACGAGCAGTACTTC. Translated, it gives CASSVGQGVSYEQYF. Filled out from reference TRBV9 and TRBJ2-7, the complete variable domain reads DSGVTQTPKHLITATGQRVTLRCSPRSGDLSVYWYQQSLDQGLQFLIQYYNGEERAKGNILERFSAQQFPDLHSELNLSSLELGDSALYFCASSVGQGVSYEQYFGPGTRLTVT.

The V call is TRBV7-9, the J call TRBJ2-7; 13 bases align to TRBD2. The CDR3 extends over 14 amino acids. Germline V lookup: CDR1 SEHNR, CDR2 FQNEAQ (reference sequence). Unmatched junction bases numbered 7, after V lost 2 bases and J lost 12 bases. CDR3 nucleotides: TGTGCCAGCAGCTTAAGTTCGACTAGCGGGGGGATGTACTTC. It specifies CASSLSSTSGGMYF.

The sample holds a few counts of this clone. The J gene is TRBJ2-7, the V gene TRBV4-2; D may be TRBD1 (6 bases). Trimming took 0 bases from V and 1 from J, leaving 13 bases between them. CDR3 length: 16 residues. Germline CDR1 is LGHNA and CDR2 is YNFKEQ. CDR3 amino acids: CASSQDPTGGSYEQYF. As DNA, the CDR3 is TGTGCCAGCAGCCAAGATCCGACAGGCGGATCCTACGAGCAGTACTTC.

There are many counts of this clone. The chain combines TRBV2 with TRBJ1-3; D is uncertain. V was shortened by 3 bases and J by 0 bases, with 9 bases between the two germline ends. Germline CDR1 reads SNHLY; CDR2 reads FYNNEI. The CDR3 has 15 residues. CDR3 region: CASSEVRSSGNTIYF. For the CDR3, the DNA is TGTGCCAGCAGTGAGGTCAGGTCCTCTGGAAACACCATATATTTT.

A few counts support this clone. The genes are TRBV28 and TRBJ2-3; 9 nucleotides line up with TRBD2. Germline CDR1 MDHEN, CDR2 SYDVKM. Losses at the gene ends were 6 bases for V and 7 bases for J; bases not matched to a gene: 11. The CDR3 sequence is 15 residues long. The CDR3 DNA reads TGTGCCAGCAGGCGCCTAGCGGGAAAAGGGAATACGCAGTATTTT. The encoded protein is CASRRLAGKGNTQYF.

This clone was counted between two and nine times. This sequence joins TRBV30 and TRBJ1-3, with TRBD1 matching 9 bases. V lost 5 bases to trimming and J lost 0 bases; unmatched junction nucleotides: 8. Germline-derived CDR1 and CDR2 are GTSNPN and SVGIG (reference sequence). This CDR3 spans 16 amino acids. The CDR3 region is CAWGTGQTDSGNTIYF. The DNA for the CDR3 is TGTGCCTGGGGGACAGGGCAGACTGACTCTGGAAACACCATATATTTT.

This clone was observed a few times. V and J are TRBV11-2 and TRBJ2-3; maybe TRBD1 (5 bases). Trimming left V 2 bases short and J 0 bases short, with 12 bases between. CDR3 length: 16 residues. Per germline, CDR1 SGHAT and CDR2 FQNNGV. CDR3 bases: TGTGCCAGCAGCTTAATTGGACACAGTAGCACAGATACGCAGTATTTT. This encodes CASSLIGHSSTDTQYF.

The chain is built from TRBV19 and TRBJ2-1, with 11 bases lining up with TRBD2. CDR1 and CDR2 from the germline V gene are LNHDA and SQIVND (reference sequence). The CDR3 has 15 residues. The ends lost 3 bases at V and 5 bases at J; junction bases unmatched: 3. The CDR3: CASSIATSGNNEQFF. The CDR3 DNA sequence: TGTGCCAGTAGTATTGCGACTAGCGGGAACAATGAGCAGTTCTTC.

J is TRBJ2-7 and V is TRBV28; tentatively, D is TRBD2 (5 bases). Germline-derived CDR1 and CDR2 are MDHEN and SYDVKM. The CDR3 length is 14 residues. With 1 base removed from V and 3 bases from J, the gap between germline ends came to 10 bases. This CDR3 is CASSLYRGNYEQYF. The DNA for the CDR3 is TGTGCCAGCAGTTTATATCGGGGAAACTACGAGCAGTACTTC.

The CDR3 is CASSRDTRNTGELFF. CDR3 sequence (DNA): TGTGCCAGCTCACGTGACACGCGGAACACCGGGGAGCTGTTTTTT. The chain uses TRBV18 and TRBJ2-2; D is undetermined. V lost 4 bases, J lost 1 base, and 10 bases lay in between. Germline lookup yields CDR1 KGHSH and CDR2 LQKENI. The CDR3 extends over 15 amino acids.

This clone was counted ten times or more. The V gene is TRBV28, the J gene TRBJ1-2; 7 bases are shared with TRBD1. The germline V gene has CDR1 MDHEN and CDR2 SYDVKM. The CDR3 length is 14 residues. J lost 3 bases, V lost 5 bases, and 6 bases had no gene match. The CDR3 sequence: CASSTPTGDYGYTF. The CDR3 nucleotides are TGTGCCAGCAGTACACCTACAGGGGACTATGGCTACACCTTC.

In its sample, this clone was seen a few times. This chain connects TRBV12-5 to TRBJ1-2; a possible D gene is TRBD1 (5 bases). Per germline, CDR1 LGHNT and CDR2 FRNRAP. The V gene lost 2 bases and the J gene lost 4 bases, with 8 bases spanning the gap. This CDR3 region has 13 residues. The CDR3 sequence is CASGLSGAYGYTF. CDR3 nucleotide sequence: TGTGCTAGTGGTTTGAGCGGGGCCTATGGCTACACCTTC.

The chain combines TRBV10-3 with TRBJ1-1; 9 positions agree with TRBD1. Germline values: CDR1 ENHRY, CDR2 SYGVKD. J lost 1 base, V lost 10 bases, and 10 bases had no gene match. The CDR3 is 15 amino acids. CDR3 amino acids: CASTGTGYENTEAFF. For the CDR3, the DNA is TGTGCCAGCACCGGGACAGGGTATGAGAACACTGAAGCTTTCTTT.

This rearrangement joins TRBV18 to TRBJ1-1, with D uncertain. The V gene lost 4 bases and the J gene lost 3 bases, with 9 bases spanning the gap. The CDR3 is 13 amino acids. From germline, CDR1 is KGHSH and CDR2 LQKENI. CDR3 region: CASSLRHDTEAFF. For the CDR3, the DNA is TGTGCCAGCTCACTGAGACACGACACTGAAGCTTTCTTT.

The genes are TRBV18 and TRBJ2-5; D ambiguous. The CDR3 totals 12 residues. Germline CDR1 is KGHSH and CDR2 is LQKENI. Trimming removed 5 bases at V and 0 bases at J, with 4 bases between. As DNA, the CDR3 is TGTGCCAGCTCATCGTACCAAGAGACCCAGTACTTC. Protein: CASSSYQETQYF.

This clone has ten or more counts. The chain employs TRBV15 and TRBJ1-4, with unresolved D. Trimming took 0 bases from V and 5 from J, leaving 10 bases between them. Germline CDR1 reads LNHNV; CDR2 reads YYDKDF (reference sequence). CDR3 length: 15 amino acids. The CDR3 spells CATSRDQGRNEKLFF. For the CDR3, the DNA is TGTGCCACCAGCAGAGATCAAGGGAGGAATGAAAAACTGTTTTTT.

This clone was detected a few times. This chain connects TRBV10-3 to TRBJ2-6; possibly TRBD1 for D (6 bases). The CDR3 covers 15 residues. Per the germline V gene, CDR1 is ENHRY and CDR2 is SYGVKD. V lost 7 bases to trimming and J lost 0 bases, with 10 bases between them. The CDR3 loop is CAITSGDSGANVLTF. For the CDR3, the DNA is TGTGCCATCACTTCAGGGGACTCTGGGGCCAACGTCCTGACTTTC.

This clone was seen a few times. The chain's CDR3 is CASSRRELVDEQFF. The CDR3 DNA follows: TGTGCCAGCAGCCGCAGGGAACTTGTCGATGAGCAGTTCTTC. J is TRBJ2-1 and V is TRBV6-1; tentatively, D is TRBD1 (5 bases). The V gene's germline CDR1 is MNHNS and CDR2 SASEGT. The CDR3 spans 14 residues. V lost 6 bases and J 8 bases, leaving 17 bases between the germline ends.

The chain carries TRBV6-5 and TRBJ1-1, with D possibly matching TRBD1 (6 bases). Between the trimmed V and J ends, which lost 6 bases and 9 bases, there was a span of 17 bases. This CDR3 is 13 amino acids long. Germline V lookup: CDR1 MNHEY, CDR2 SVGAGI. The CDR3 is CASRARGGGKAFF. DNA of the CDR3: TGTGCCAGCAGAGCCAGGGGTGGCGGTAAAGCTTTCTTT.

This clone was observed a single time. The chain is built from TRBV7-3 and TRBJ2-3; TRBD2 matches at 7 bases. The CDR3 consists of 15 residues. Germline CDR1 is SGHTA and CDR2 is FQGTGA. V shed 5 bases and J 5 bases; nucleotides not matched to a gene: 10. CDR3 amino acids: CASSDTGLGRDTQYF. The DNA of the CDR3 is TGTGCCAGCAGCGATACAGGACTAGGGAGAGATACGCAGTATTTT.

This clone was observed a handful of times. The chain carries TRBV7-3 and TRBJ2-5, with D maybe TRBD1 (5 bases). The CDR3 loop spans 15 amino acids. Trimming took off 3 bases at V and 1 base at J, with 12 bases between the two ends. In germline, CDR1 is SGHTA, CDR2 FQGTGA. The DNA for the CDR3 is TGTGCCAGCAGCTTGGGGCCCACTCTCCAAGAGACCCAGTACTTC. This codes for CASSLGPTLQETQYF.

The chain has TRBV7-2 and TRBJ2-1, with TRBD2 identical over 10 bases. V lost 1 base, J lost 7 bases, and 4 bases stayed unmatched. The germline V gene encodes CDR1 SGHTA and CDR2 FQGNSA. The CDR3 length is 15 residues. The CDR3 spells CASSLERGGNNEQFF. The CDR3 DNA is TGTGCCAGCAGCTTAGAGCGGGGGGGCAATAATGAGCAGTTCTTC.

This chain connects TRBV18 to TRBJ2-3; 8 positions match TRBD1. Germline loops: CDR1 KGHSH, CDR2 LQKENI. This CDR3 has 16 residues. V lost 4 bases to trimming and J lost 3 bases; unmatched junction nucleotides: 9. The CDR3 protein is CASSLRTGKSTDTQYF. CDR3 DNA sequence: TGTGCCAGCTCACTACGGACAGGGAAAAGTACAGATACGCAGTATTTT.

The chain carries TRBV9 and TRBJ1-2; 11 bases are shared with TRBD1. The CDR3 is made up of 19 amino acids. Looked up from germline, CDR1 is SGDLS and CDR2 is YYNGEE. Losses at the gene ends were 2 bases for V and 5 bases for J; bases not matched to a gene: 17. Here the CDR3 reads CASSVSAGTGGSHGYGYTF. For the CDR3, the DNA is TGTGCCAGCAGCGTTTCAGCCGGGACAGGGGGAAGCCATGGGTATGGCTACACCTTC.

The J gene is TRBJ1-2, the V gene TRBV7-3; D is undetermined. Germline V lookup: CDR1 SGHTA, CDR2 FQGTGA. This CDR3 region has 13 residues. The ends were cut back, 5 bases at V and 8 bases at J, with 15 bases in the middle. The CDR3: CASSANGVEGYTF. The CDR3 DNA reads TGTGCCAGCAGCGCCAACGGGGTCGAAGGCTACACCTTC.

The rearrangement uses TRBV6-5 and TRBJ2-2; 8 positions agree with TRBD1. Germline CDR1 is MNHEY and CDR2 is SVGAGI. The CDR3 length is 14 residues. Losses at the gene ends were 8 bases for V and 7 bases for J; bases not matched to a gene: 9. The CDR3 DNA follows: TGTGCCAGCGGGCGGACAGGGTGGGACGGGGAGCTGTTTTTT. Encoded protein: CASGRTGWDGELFF.

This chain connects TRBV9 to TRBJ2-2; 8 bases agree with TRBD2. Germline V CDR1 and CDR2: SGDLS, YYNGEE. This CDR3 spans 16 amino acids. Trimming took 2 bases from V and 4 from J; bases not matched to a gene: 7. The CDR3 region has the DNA TGTGCCAGCAGCGTTAGCGGGGCCCCCGCCACCGGGGAGCTGTTTTTT. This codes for CASSVSGAPATGELFF.

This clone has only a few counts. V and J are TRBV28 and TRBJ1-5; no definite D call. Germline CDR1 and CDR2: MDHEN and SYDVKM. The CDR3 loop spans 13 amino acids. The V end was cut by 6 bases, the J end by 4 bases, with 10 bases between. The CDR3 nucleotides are TGTGCCAGCAGGGTGGAGAATAATCAGCCCCAGCATTTT. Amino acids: CASRVENNQPQHF.

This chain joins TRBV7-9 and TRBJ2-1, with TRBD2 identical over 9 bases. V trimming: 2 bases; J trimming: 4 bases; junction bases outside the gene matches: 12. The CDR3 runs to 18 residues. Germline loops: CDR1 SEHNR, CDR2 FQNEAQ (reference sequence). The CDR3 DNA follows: TGTGCCAGCAGCTTACAGGGGGTAGCGGGGGCCAGATACAATGAGCAGTTCTTC. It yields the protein CASSLQGVAGARYNEQFF.

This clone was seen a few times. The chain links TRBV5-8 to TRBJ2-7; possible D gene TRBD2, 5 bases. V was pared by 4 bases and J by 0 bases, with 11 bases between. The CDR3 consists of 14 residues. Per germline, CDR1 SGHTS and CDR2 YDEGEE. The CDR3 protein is CASSGLGSSYEQYF. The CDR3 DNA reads TGTGCCAGCAGCGGTTTGGGGAGCTCCTACGAGCAGTACTTC. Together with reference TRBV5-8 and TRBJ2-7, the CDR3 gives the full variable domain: EAGVTQSPTHLIKTRGQQATLRCSPISGHTSVYWYQQALGLGLQFLLWYDEGEERNRGNFPPRFSGRQFPNYSSELNVNALELEDSALYLCASSGLGSSYEQYFGPGTRLTVT.

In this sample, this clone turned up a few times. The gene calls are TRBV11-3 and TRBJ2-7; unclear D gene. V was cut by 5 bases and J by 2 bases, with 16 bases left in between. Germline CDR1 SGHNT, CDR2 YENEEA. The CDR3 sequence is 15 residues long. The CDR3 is CASSPPAAAAYEQYF. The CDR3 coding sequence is TGTGCCAGCAGCCCCCCGGCGGCCGCAGCCTACGAGCAGTACTTC.

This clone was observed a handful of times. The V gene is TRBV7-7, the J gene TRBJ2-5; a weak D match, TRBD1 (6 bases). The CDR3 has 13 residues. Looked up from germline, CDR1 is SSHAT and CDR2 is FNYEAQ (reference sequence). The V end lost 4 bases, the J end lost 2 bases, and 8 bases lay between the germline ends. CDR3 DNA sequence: TGTGCCAGCAGCTCCGACAGGCAAGAGACCCAGTACTTC. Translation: CASSSDRQETQYF.